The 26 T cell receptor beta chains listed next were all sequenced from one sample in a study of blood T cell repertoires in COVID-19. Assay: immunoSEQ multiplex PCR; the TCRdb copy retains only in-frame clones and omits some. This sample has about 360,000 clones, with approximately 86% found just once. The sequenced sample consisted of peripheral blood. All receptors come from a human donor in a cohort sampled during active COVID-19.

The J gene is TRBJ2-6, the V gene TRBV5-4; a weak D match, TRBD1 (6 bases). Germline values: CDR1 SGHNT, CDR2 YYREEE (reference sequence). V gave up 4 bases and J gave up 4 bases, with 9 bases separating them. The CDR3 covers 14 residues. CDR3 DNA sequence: TGTGCCAGCAGCCCGACAGGCGGGGCCAACGTCCTGACTTTC. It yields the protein CASSPTGGANVLTF.

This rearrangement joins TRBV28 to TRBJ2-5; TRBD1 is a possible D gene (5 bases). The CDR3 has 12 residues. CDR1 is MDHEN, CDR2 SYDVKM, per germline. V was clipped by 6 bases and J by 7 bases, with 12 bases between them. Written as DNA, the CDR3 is TGTGCCAGCAGCCCCGGTAGGGGGACCCAGTACTTC. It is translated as CASSPGRGTQYF.

The CDR3 DNA reads as TGTGCCTGGAGTGTAGGGGACAGGGACTTCGGGAACGAGCAGTACTTC. Its translation: CAWSVGDRDFGNEQYF. The chain joins TRBV30 to TRBJ2-7; 9 nucleotides align to TRBD1. Per germline, CDR1 GTSNPN and CDR2 SVGIG (reference sequence). The ends lost 0 bases at V and 5 bases at J; junction bases unmatched: 11. The CDR3 totals 16 residues.

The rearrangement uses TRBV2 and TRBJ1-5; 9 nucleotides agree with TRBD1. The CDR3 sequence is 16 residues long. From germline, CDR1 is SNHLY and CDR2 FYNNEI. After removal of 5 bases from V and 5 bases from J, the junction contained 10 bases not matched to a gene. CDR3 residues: CASSLQGAREYQPQHF. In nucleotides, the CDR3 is TGTGCCAGCAGTCTACAGGGGGCGCGGGAGTATCAGCCCCAGCATTTT. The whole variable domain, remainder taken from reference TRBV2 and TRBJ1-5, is EPEVTQTPSHQVTQMGQEVILRCVPISNHLYFYWYRQILGQKVEFLVSFYNNEISEKSEIFDDQFSVERPDGSNFTLKIRSTKLEDSAMYFCASSLQGAREYQPQHFGDGTRLSIL.

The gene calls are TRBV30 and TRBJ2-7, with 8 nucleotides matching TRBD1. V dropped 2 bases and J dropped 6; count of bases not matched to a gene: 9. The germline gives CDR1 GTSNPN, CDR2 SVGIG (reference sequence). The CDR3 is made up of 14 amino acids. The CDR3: CAWSLPDRVGEQYF. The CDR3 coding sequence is TGTGCCTGGAGTCTTCCGGACAGGGTAGGCGAGCAGTACTTC.

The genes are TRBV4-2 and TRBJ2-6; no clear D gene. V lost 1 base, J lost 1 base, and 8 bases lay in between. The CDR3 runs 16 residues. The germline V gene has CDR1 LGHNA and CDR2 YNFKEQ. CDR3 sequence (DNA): TGTGCCAGCAGCCAAGCACAATATTCTGGGGCCAACGTCCTGACTTTC. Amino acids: CASSQAQYSGANVLTF.

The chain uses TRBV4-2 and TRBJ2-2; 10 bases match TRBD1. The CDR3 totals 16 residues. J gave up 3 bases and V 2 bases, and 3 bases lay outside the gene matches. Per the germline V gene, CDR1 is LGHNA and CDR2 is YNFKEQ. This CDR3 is CASSQTTGGHTGELFF. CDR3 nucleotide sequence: TGTGCCAGCAGCCAAACGACAGGGGGCCACACCGGGGAGCTGTTTTTT.

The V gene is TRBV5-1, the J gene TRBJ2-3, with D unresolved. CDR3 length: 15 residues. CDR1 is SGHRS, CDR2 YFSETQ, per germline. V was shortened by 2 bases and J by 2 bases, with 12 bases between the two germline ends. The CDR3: CASSLSRRTTDTQYF. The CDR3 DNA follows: TGCGCCAGCAGCTTATCCAGAAGAACCACAGATACGCAGTATTTT.

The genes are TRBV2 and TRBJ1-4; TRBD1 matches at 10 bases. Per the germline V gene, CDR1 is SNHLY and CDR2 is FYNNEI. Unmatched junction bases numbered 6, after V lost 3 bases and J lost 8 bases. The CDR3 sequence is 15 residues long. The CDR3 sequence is CASSDQDRGVEKLFF. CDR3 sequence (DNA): TGTGCCAGCAGTGATCAGGACAGGGGGGTGGAAAAACTGTTTTTT.

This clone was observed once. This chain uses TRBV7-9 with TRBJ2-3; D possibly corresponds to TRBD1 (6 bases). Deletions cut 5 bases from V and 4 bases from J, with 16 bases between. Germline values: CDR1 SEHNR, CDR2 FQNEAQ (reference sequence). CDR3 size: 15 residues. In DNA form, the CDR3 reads TGTGCCAGCAGCCCGCCGTCCTCAGGGGCAGATACGCAGTATTTT. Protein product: CASSPPSSGADTQYF. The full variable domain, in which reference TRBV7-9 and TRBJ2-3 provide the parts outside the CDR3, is DTGVSQNPRHKITKRGQNVTFRCDPISEHNRLYWYRQTLGQGPEFLTYFQNEAQLEKSRLLSDRFSAERPKGSFSTLEIQRTEQGDSAMYLCASSPPSSGADTQYFGPGTRLTVL.

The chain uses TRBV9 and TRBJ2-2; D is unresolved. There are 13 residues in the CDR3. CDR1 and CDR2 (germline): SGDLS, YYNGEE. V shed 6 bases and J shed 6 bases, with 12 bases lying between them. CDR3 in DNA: TGTGCCAGCACCAGTGCCGATCCCGGGGAGCTGTTTTTT. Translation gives CASTSADPGELFF.

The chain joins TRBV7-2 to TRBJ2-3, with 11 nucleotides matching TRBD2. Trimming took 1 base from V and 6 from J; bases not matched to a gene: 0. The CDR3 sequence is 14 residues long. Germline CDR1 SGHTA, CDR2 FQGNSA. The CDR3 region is CASSLGLAGDTQYF. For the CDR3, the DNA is TGTGCCAGCAGCTTAGGACTAGCGGGGGATACGCAGTATTTT.

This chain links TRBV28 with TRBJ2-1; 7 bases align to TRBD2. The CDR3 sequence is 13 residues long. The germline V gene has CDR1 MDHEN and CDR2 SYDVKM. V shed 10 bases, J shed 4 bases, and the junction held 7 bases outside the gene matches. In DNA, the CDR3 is TGTGCCACCCAAGGCGGGGGATACAATGAGCAGTTCTTC. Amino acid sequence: CATQGGGYNEQFF.

The CDR3 nucleotides are TGTGCCAGCAGCCAAGACCTAGCGGGAGGGCTGTACAATGAGCAGTTCTTC. Protein product: CASSQDLAGGLYNEQFF. The chain recombines TRBV3-1 (or the pseudogene TRBV3-2) with TRBJ2-1, with 12 bases matching TRBD2. This CDR3 contains 17 residues. Germline V gene sequence: CDR1 LGHDT, CDR2 YNNKEL (reference sequence). V lost 0 bases and J lost 4; bases outside the gene matches: 4.

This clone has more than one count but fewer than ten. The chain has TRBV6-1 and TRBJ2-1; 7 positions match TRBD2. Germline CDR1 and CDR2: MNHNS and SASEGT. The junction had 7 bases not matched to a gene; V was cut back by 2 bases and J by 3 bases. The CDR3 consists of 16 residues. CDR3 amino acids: CASSEFASGIYNEQFF. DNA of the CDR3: TGTGCCAGCAGTGAATTTGCTAGCGGAATCTACAATGAGCAGTTCTTC.

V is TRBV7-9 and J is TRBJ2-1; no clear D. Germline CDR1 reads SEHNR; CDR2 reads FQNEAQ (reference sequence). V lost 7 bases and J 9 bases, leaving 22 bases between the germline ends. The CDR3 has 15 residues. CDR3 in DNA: TGTGCCAGCACCAAATTGGCTACCGACCTAGGTGAGCAGTTCTTC. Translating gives CASTKLATDLGEQFF.

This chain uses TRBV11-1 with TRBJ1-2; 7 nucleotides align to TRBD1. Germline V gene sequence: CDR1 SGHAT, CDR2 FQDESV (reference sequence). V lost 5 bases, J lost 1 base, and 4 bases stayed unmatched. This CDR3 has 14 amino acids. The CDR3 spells CASSPGQLNYGYTF. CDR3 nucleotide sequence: TGTGCCAGCAGCCCGGGACAGCTTAACTATGGCTACACCTTC.

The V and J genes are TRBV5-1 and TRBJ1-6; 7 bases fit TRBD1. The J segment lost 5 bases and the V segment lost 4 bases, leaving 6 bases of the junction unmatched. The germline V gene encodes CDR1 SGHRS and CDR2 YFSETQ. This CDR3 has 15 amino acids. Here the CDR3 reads CASSHEGANNSPLHF. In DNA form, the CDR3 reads TGCGCCAGCAGCCACGAGGGGGCGAATAATTCACCCCTCCACTTT.

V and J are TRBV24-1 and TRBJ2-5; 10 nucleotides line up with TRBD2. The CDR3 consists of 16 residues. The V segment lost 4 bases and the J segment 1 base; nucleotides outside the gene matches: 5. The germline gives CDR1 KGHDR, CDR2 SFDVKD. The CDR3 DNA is TGTGCCACCAGTGAACCCCGGACTAGCGGCCAAGAGACCCAGTACTTC. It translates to CATSEPRTSGQETQYF.

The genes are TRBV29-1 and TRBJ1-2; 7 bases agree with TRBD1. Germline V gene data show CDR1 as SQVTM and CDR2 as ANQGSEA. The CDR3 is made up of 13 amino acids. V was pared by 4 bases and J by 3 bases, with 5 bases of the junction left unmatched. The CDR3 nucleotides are TGCAGCGTTGGGGAAGGGGGCTACTATGGCTACACCTTC. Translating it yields CSVGEGGYYGYTF.

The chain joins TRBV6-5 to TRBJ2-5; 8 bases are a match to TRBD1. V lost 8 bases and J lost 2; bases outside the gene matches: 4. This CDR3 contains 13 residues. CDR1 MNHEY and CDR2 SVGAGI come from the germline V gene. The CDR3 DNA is TGTGCCAGCGCCGGGACAGGTCAAGAGACCCAGTACTTC. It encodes CASAGTGQETQYF.

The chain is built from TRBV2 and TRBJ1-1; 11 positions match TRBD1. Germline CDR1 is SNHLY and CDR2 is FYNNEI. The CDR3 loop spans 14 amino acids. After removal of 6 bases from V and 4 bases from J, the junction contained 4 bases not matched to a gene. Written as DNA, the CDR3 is TGTGCCAGCAGCCTCGGGACAGGGGGCACTGAAGCTTTCTTT. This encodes CASSLGTGGTEAFF.

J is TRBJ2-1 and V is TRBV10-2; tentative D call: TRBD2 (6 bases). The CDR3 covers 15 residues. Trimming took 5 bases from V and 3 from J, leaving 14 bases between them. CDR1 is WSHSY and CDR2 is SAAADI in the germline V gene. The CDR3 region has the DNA TGCGCCAGCAGTATACCGCGGGACGTCTACAATGAGCAGTTCTTC. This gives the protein CASSIPRDVYNEQFF.

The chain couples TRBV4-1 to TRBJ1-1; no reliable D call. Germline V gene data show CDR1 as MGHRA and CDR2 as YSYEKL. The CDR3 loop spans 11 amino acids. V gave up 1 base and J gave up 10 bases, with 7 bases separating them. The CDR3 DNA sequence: TGCGCCAGCAGCCAAGCTGGGCTAGCTTTCTTT. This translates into CASSQAGLAFF.

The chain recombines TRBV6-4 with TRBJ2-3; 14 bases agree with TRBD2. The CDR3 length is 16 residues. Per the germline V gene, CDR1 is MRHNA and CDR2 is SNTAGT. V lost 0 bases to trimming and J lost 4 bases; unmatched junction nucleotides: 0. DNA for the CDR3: TGTGCCAGCAGTGACTCGACTAGCGGGGGGGCAGATACGCAGTATTTT. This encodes CASSDSTSGGADTQYF.

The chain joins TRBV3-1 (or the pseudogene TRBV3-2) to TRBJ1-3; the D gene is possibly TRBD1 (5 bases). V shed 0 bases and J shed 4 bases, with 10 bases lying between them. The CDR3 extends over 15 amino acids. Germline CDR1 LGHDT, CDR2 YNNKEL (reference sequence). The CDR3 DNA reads TGTGCCAGCAGCCAAGACAGGGTTATCGGAAACACCATATATTTT. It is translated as CASSQDRVIGNTIYF.